A single sample gave rise to the 25 T cell receptor beta chains below, sequenced in a study of blood T cell repertoires in COVID-19. Method: immunoSEQ multiplex PCR; TCRdb's copy keeps in-frame clones and lacks some. In the table there are 330,000 or so clones, about 90% of which are singletons. The sequencing input was PBMCs or T cells enriched from blood (not recorded which). The receptor set was obtained from a woman aged 25 to 39 who had recovered from COVID-19.

Worth noting for this clone: Germline and junction disagree at one end, which may indicate a read error. This rearrangement joins TRBV4-2 to TRBJ2-1, with 14 bases lining up with TRBD2. This CDR3 spans 15 amino acids. Per the germline V gene, CDR1 is LGHNA and CDR2 is YNFKEQ. The CDR3 region has the DNA TGTGCCAGCAGCCACTCGGGACTAGCGGGAGCAGACCGGATCTTC. Amino acids: CASSHSGLAGADRIF.

The chain joins TRBV29-1 to TRBJ1-1; D is unresolved. Trimming pared 5 bases from V and 0 bases from J, leaving 10 bases between. Per germline, CDR1 SQVTM and CDR2 ANQGSEA. The CDR3 has 13 amino acids. CDR3 sequence reads: CSVLHRLNTEAFF. In DNA form, the CDR3 reads TGCAGCGTTCTTCATCGGTTGAACACTGAAGCTTTCTTT.

This clone came up once. The chain has TRBV6-1 and TRBJ2-1; the match to TRBD2 covers 8 bases. CDR1 MNHNS and CDR2 SASEGT come from the germline V gene. The J segment lost 4 bases and the V segment lost 2 bases, leaving 7 bases of the junction unmatched. The length of the CDR3 is 16 residues. The CDR3 here is CASSEISGGIYNEQFF. CDR3 nucleotides: TGTGCCAGCAGTGAAATCAGCGGGGGAATATACAATGAGCAGTTCTTC.

This clone was found once. The rearrangement uses TRBV5-1 and TRBJ1-3, with a tentative D call TRBD1 (5 bases). Trimming shortened V by 0 bases and J by 5 bases, and 9 bases separated the two germline ends. This CDR3 comprises 14 residues. Germline CDR1 and CDR2: SGHRS and YFSETQ. CDR3 nucleotides: TGCGCCAGCAGCTTGGGGACAAACAGAAACACCATATATTTT. Amino acids: CASSLGTNRNTIYF. The full variable domain, completed using reference TRBV5-1 and TRBJ1-3, is KAGVTQTPRYLIKTRGQQVTLSCSPISGHRSVSWYQQTPGQGLQFLFEYFSETQRNKGNFPGRFSGRQFSNSRSEMNVSTLELGDSALYLCASSLGTNRNTIYFGEGSWLTVV.

This clone was seen repeatedly, ten times or more. The rearrangement uses TRBV10-2 and TRBJ2-2, with D tentatively TRBD1 (6 bases). The CDR3 length is 13 residues. With 10 bases removed from V and 2 bases from J, the gap between germline ends came to 11 bases. The germline CDR1 and CDR2 sequences are WSHSY and SAAADI. The CDR3 nucleotides are TGCGCCACCGCGGACAGTAACACCGGGGAGCTGTTTTTT. As protein: CATADSNTGELFF.

The J gene is TRBJ1-6, the V gene TRBV5-5, with a possible D match to TRBD1 (6 bases). The CDR3 covers 15 residues. Germline CDR1 SGHKS, CDR2 YYEKEE (reference sequence). V lost 4 bases and J lost 8, with 16 bases in between. CDR3 protein: CASSPQGLRDSPLHF. DNA for the CDR3: TGTGCCAGCAGCCCACAGGGTCTTCGGGATTCACCCCTCCACTTT.

The chain has TRBV18 and TRBJ2-7; TRBD2 agrees at 10 bases. This CDR3 contains 16 residues. From germline, CDR1 is KGHSH and CDR2 LQKENI. Trimming removed 4 bases from V and 4 bases from J; junction bases left unmatched: 10. The CDR3 spells CASSLGSGRTTYEQYF. CDR3 DNA: TGTGCCAGCTCACTCGGTAGCGGGAGGACGACATACGAGCAGTACTTC.

This clone appeared once. V and J are TRBV5-3 and TRBJ1-2; 9 nucleotides line up with TRBD1. TRBV5-3 qualifies as an ORF whose function is uncertain. This CDR3 spans 13 amino acids. After removal of 3 bases from V and 8 bases from J, the junction contained 5 bases not matched to a gene. CDR3 in DNA: TGTGCCAGAAGCTGGGACAGGGCCGGGGGCTACACCTTC. Residues: CARSWDRAGGYTF.

For the CDR3, the DNA is TGCGCCAGCCGACCTGGGACTAGCGAGGCCACAGATACGCAGTATTTT. Translating it yields CASRPGTSEATDTQYF. The chain carries TRBV5-1 and TRBJ2-3; 10 bases align to TRBD2. Germline-derived CDR1 and CDR2 are SGHRS and YFSETQ. The CDR3 length is 16 residues. Trimming took 7 bases from V and 2 from J; bases not matched to a gene: 10. Combining the CDR3 with reference TRBV5-1 and TRBJ2-3 gives the whole variable domain KAGVTQTPRYLIKTRGQQVTLSCSPISGHRSVSWYQQTPGQGLQFLFEYFSETQRNKGNFPGRFSGRQFSNSRSEMNVSTLELGDSALYLCASRPGTSEATDTQYFGPGTRLTVL.

V usage is TRBV20-1 and J usage is TRBJ1-2; TRBD1 aligns across 7 bases. The CDR3 length is 11 residues. Germline CDR1 reads DFQATT; CDR2 reads SNEGSKA (reference sequence). CDR3 sequence reads: CQGQQARGYTF. In nucleotides, the CDR3 is TGCCAGGGACAGCAAGCTAGGGGCTACACCTTC.

V usage is TRBV19 and J usage is TRBJ2-2, with 11 bases fitting TRBD2. J gave up 4 bases and V 7 bases, and 8 bases lay outside the gene matches. From germline, CDR1 is LNHDA and CDR2 SQIVND (reference sequence). The CDR3 extends over 16 amino acids. The CDR3 region is CASIPRGTSGTGELFF. In nucleotides, the CDR3 is TGTGCCAGTATCCCCAGGGGGACTAGCGGCACCGGGGAGCTGTTTTTT.

The chain recombines TRBV2 with TRBJ2-1, with TRBD2 matching over 8 bases. This CDR3 is 15 amino acids long. Germline V gene data show CDR1 as SNHLY and CDR2 as FYNNEI. Trimming at V came to 3 bases and at J to 2 bases, leaving 3 bases not matched to a gene. The CDR3 DNA is TGTGCCAGCAGTGACAGGCGGGGGGCCTACAATGAGCAGTTCTTC. It is translated as CASSDRRGAYNEQFF.

The J gene is TRBJ2-1, the V gene TRBV28; TRBD1 agrees at 7 bases. Losses at the gene ends were 6 bases for V and 5 bases for J; bases not matched to a gene: 7. This CDR3 is 14 amino acids long. The germline V gene has CDR1 MDHEN and CDR2 SYDVKM. The CDR3 coding sequence is TGTGCCAGCAGGAACAGGGGACCGAACAATGAGCAGTTCTTC. The encoded protein is CASRNRGPNNEQFF.

The chain is built from TRBV28 and TRBJ2-7, with 7 nucleotides matching TRBD1. Germline lookup yields CDR1 MDHEN and CDR2 SYDVKM. With V trimmed by 6 bases and J by 3 bases, 8 bases remained unmatched. This CDR3 region has 14 residues. The CDR3 loop reads CASRKPGQSYEQYF. The DNA for the CDR3 is TGTGCCAGCAGAAAACCGGGACAGAGCTACGAGCAGTACTTC.

This clone was seen only once. V and J are TRBV27 and TRBJ2-1; 9 bases match TRBD2. The CDR3 has 14 amino acids. Losses at the gene ends were 4 bases for V and 4 bases for J; bases not matched to a gene: 2. CDR1 and CDR2 from the germline V gene are MNHEY and SMNVEV (reference sequence). The CDR3 spells CASSSGLAYNEQFF. Written as DNA, the CDR3 is TGTGCCAGCAGTTCCGGACTAGCGTACAATGAGCAGTTCTTC.

CDR3 nucleotides: TGTGCCAGCAGTGAAGCAACAGGGGATTTGGAAGCTTTCTTT. Encoded protein: CASSEATGDLEAFF. The rearrangement links TRBV2 to TRBJ1-1; 7 bases align to TRBD1. V lost 0 bases, J lost 8 bases, and 6 bases stayed unmatched. CDR1 SNHLY and CDR2 FYNNEI come from the germline V gene. The CDR3 is 14 amino acids.

The chain combines TRBV7-9 with TRBJ2-7; 8 nucleotides align to TRBD2. CDR1 SEHNR and CDR2 FQNEAQ come from the germline V gene (reference sequence). This CDR3 spans 14 amino acids. V lost 5 bases and J lost 6; bases outside the gene matches: 9. DNA for the CDR3: TGTGCCAGCAGCGCCGGGGGGGTACTGGCCGAGCAGTACTTC. Translating gives CASSAGGVLAEQYF.

This clone was detected once. The chain carries TRBV28 and TRBJ1-5, with D possibly being TRBD1 (6 bases). Germline CDR1 and CDR2: MDHEN and SYDVKM. Deletions cut 4 bases from V and 0 bases from J, with 7 bases between. CDR3 length equals 14 residues. CDR3 DNA: TGTGCCAGCAGTTACAGGGTTAGCAATCAGCCCCAGCATTTT. As protein: CASSYRVSNQPQHF. Drawing the rest from reference TRBV28 and TRBJ1-5, the complete variable domain is DVKVTQSSRYLVKRTGEKVFLECVQDMDHENMFWYRQDPGLGLRLIYFSYDVKMKEKGDIPEGYSVSREKKERFSLILESASTNQTSMYLCASSYRVSNQPQHFGDGTRLSIL.

This clone was observed once. The chain carries TRBV10-3 and TRBJ1-3, with 8 nucleotides matching TRBD1. This CDR3 region has 14 residues. The germline CDR1 and CDR2 sequences are ENHRY and SYGVKD. With 10 bases clipped from V and 4 bases from J, the junction kept 9 bases outside the gene matches. This CDR3 reads CATGQARGGNTIYF. CDR3 DNA sequence: TGTGCCACGGGACAGGCCCGGGGCGGAAACACCATATATTTT.

J is TRBJ1-2 and V is TRBV18; D is uncertain. The CDR3 length is 13 residues. Germline V gene lookup returns CDR1 KGHSH and CDR2 LQKENI. The V gene lost 3 bases and the J gene lost 3 bases, with 8 bases spanning the gap. The CDR3: CASSPEQDYGYTF. CDR3 in DNA: TGTGCCAGCTCACCCGAGCAGGACTATGGCTACACCTTC.

This chain links TRBV7-9 with TRBJ1-1; D not resolved. Trimming left V 6 bases short and J 4 bases short, with 18 bases between. The CDR3 sequence is 15 residues long. Germline V lookup: CDR1 SEHNR, CDR2 FQNEAQ (reference sequence). CDR3 residues: CASRDHGSSGTEAFF. The CDR3 DNA reads TGTGCCAGCAGGGACCACGGTAGTAGCGGCACTGAAGCTTTCTTT.

The chain links TRBV11-3 to TRBJ2-2; 8 bases map to TRBD2. Germline CDR1 and CDR2: SGHNT and YENEEA. This CDR3 region has 18 residues. The trim removed 3 bases at V and 7 bases at J, leaving 16 bases unmatched. CDR3 region: CASSLNMGSGSSYGELFF. The CDR3 DNA reads TGTGCCAGCAGCTTGAATATGGGGAGCGGGAGTTCGTACGGGGAGCTGTTTTTT.

The chain has TRBV27 and TRBJ1-6; 7 bases map to TRBD1. Trimming at V came to 2 bases and at J to 9 bases, leaving 7 bases not matched to a gene. There are 15 residues in the CDR3. Germline values: CDR1 MNHEY, CDR2 SMNVEV (reference sequence). CDR3 protein: CASSLEDRLGSPLHF. Here the CDR3 DNA reads TGTGCCAGCAGTTTAGAGGACAGGCTGGGTTCACCCCTCCACTTT.

This clone was detected only a few times. The gene calls are TRBV11-2 and TRBJ2-5, with no clear D. Germline CDR1 reads SGHAT; CDR2 reads FQNNGV. CDR3 size: 15 residues. Trimming shortened V by 0 bases and J by 5 bases, and 13 bases separated the two germline ends. The DNA for the CDR3 is TGTGCCAGCAGCTTAGAAATTGGAACCGGGGAGACCCAGTACTTC. Its translation: CASSLEIGTGETQYF.

The chain joins TRBV27 to TRBJ2-1; 10 bases line up with TRBD2. V lost 3 bases to trimming and J lost 7 bases; unmatched junction nucleotides: 3. CDR3 size: 14 residues. CDR1 MNHEY and CDR2 SMNVEV come from the germline V gene (reference sequence). This CDR3 is CASSLGLALNEQFF. For the CDR3, the DNA is TGTGCCAGCAGTTTGGGACTAGCGTTAAATGAGCAGTTCTTC.